The clone carrying this T cell receptor (beta chain) was recorded once. Its antigen remains unknown. V gave up 1 base and J gave up 0 bases, with 6 bases separating them. Germline V lookup: CDR1 MDHEN, CDR2 SYDVKM. There are 14 residues in the CDR3. These data belong to a study of T cell responses to AZD1222 COVID-19 vaccine. Clones were read by immunoSEQ multiplex PCR, and TCRdb kept only the in-frame ones, dropping some. Of over 150,000 clones in the sample, 88% were seen once. Study results and caveats: Per reports, nearly half of all spike-specific TCRs target regions that are unmutated in variants. Every sample of the repertoires postdated the peak T cell response.

This TCR derives from an adult in good health. The input for sequencing was peripheral blood, taken on day 0 of AZD1222 vaccination. The V and J genes are TRBV28 and TRBJ1-2, with D unresolved. In DNA form, the CDR3 reads TGTGCCAGCAGTTTATATACAGCTAACTATGGCTACACCTTC. This encodes CASSLYTANYGYTF.